The text below deals with one TCR beta chain. The data belong to a study of graft-versus-host responses after intestinal transplantation. The overall study: Recipients uniformly received anti-thymocyte globulin induction, followed by tacrolimus and steroids for three to four years.

The CDR3 is 13 residues long. Germline V gene sequence: CDR1 SGHRS, CDR2 YFSETQ. J lost 7 bases, V lost 3 bases, and 2 bases had no gene match. Profiled with immunoSEQ multiplex PCR; TCRdb holds only in-frame clones, not every one. This sample yields tens of thousands of clones, of which about 90% are seen a single time; around 2.5% belongs to the top ten. The source is a human patient who received an intestinal transplant, so some T cells may come from the graft donor. Sequenced here: PBMCs, sampled 300 to 320 days after intestinal transplant. The J gene is TRBJ2-1, the V gene TRBV5-1, with TRBD1 identical over 9 bases. The CDR3 sequence is CASSWTGANEQFF. The CDR3 nucleotides read TGCGCCAGCAGCTGGACAGGGGCGAATGAGCAGTTCTTC.